Listed here is a single T cell receptor delta chain. TCRdb's listed protein matches a much larger clone and diverges from this DNA's translation at residue 14, likely through a read error; the protein shown comes from the DNA. The CDR3 has 18 residues. Germline CDR1 GEAIGNYY, CDR2 EKD. TCRdb re-called the RT-PCR reads using CATT. This table has roughly 3,000 delta-chain clones, roughly 1.5% appearing once. This record comes from a study of gamma-delta T cells after stem cell transplantation. The clonotype was recovered from a human donor. It is not recorded whose cells these are; they may come from a transplant donor. The rearrangement uses TRDV2 and TRDJ1; 11 bases line up with TRDD3. Sequenced input: gamma-delta T cells. The CDR3 nucleotides are TGTGCCTGTGACACCGTAGGGCTGGGGGATACCTCCACCAATAAACTCATCTTT. This gives the protein CACDTVGLGDTSTNKLIF.